The rows below give T cell receptor beta chains drawn from one sample of a study of T cells in Graves' hyperthyroidism and ophthalmopathy. TCRdb reanalysed the multiplex PCR reads using MiXCR and keeps one entry per CDR3 protein. The sample yields over 700,000 distinct CDR3 sequences, roughly 40% seen once. The material sequenced was blood. All receptors come from a man in his late teens or twenties with Graves' hyperthyroidism. The CDR3 runs from the conserved cysteine through the conserved F or W. Fields, in order: D gene, J gene, V gene, clone size, CDR3 protein, CDR3 DNA. The D gene is left open where the match is weak. Where a row states a size, it is once, few, many or the class of an expanded clone; other rows omit it.

TRBD2,TRBJ2-5,TRBV11-2,few,CASSLDGLATETQYF,TGTGCCAGCAGCTTAGATGGACTAGCGACAGAGACCCAGTACTTC
TRBD1,TRBJ1-5,TRBV12-3/TRBV12-4,-,CAGSSLGTGRQETQHF,TGTGCCGGCAGTTCTCTAGGGACAGGGCGCCAAGAGACCCAGCATTTT
-,TRBJ2-7,TRBV9,-,CASSFNTGASSYEQYF,TGTGCCAGCAGCTTTAACACCGGGGCTAGCTCCTACGAGCAGTACTTC
-,TRBJ1-2,TRBV4-1,-,CASSLYDGDYGYTF,TGCGCCAGCAGCCTCTACGACGGGGACTATGGCTACACCTTC
TRBD2,TRBJ2-7,TRBV12-3/TRBV12-4,few,CASSPTSGRRYF,TGTGCCAGCAGTCCCACTAGCGGGAGACGGTACTTC
-,TRBJ1-1,TRBV7-3,few,CASTKGGAGNTEAFF,TGTGCCAGCACCAAGGGGGGCGCAGGCAACACTGAAGCTTTCTTT
-,TRBJ1-2,TRBV7-9,few,CASSSSGLFPYGYTF,TGTGCCAGCAGCTCCTCGGGACTGTTTCCCTATGGCTACACCTTC
TRBD2,TRBJ2-6,TRBV10-3,many,CAISVGGLSKTGANVLTF,TGTGCCATCAGTGTGGGGGGGTTGAGTAAGACTGGGGCCAACGTCCTGACTTTC
TRBD1,TRBJ1-6,TRBV5-6,many,CASSWDRELYSPLHF,TGTGCCAGCAGCTGGGACAGGGAACTTTATTCACCCCTCCACTTT
TRBD1,TRBJ2-5,TRBV29-1,many,CSVEGDRAQETQYF,TGCAGCGTTGAGGGCGACAGGGCCCAAGAGACCCAGTACTTC
-,TRBJ2-7,TRBV9,many,CASSVGGSSYEQYF,TGTGCCAGCAGCGTAGGGGGCAGCTCCTACGAGCAGTACTTC
-,TRBJ1-5,TRBV7-9,many,CASQDSSNQPQHF,TGTGCCAGCCAGGACAGCTCAAATCAGCCCCAGCATTTT
-,TRBJ1-1,TRBV7-6,many,CASSRMENTEAFF,TGTGCCAGCAGCCGAATGGAGAACACTGAAGCTTTCTTT
-,TRBJ1-1,TRBV6-1,-,CASSERRINTEAFF,TGTGCCAGCAGTGAAAGACGGATAAACACTGAAGCTTTCTTT
TRBD2,TRBJ2-7,TRBV14,-,CASSQGAGAGYEQYF,TGTGCCAGCAGCCAGGGAGCGGGGGCAGGCTACGAGCAGTACTTC
-,TRBJ1-5,TRBV19,-,CASSIGVDQPQHF,TGTGCCAGTAGTATCGGGGTAGATCAGCCCCAGCATTTT
-,TRBJ2-5,TRBV9,many,CASSVGALETQYF,TGTGCCAGCAGCGTAGGGGCATTGGAGACCCAGTACTTC
-,TRBJ2-2,TRBV20-1,-,CSARGRDTGELFF,TGCAGTGCTAGAGGACGGGACACCGGGGAGCTGTTTTTT
-,TRBJ2-2,TRBV5-5,-,CASGDISNTGELFF,TGTGCCAGCGGAGACATCTCGAACACCGGGGAGCTGTTTTTT
-,TRBJ1-5,TRBV12-3/TRBV12-4,-,CASGPGDQPQHF,TGTGCTAGTGGACCCGGAGATCAGCCCCAGCATTTT
TRBD1,TRBJ2-5,TRBV20-1,many,CSAFTGVETQYF,TGCAGTGCTTTCACAGGGGTAGAGACCCAGTACTTC
TRBD1,TRBJ1-2,TRBV7-9,few,CASSLVTGGADYTF,TGTGCCAGCAGCTTAGTCACAGGGGGCGCGGACTACACCTTC
TRBD2,TRBJ2-7,TRBV14,-,CASSQVAGAHYEQYF,TGTGCCAGCAGCCAAGTAGCGGGAGCGCACTACGAGCAGTACTTC
-,TRBJ2-2,TRBV29-1,many,CSAQGGQNTGELFF,TGCAGCGCCCAAGGAGGGCAGAACACCGGGGAGCTGTTTTTT
-,TRBJ2-7,TRBV6-1,-,CASSEPPYEQYF,TGTGCCAGCAGTGAACCGCCCTACGAGCAGTACTTC
-,TRBJ1-6,TRBV7-9,many,CASSAGQINSPLHF,TGTGCCAGCAGCGCCGGACAGATAAATTCACCCCTCCACTTT
TRBD1,TRBJ1-2,TRBV19,-,CASSIYPQTGSYGYTF,TGTGCCAGTAGTATTTATCCCCAGACAGGGAGCTATGGCTACACCTTC
-,TRBJ1-2,TRBV12-5,few,CASGPEAPDGYTF,TGTGCTAGTGGTCCCGAGGCCCCGGATGGCTACACCTTC
-,TRBJ2-7,TRBV10-3,many,CATTGTISSYEQYF,TGTGCCACCACGGGCACAATAAGCTCCTACGAGCAGTACTTC
-,TRBJ1-5,TRBV2,-,CASSESGRGGNQPQHF,TGTGCCAGCAGTGAAAGCGGGCGAGGGGGCAATCAGCCCCAGCATTTT
TRBD2,TRBJ2-2,TRBV4-1,-,CASSWTSGESTGELFF,TGTGCCAGCAGTTGGACTAGCGGGGAAAGCACCGGGGAGCTGTTTTTT
-,TRBJ2-7,TRBV9,-,CAGSVDTTSSYEQYF,TGTGCCGGCAGCGTAGATACGACGAGCTCCTACGAGCAGTACTTC
-,TRBJ2-5,TRBV4-3,few,CASSQGWTALETQYF,TGCGCCAGCAGCCAAGGTTGGACGGCTCTGGAGACCCAGTACTTC
TRBD1,TRBJ1-2,TRBV6-5,few,CASRRTGLGYTF,TGTGCCAGCAGAAGGACAGGGCTTGGCTACACCTTC
-,TRBJ2-5,TRBV5-6,many,CASSLMARETQYF,TGTGCCAGCAGCCTTATGGCGAGGGAGACCCAGTACTTC
TRBD1,TRBJ2-7,TRBV12-3/TRBV12-4,few,CASNTGGYEQYF,TGTGCCAGCAATACAGGGGGCTACGAGCAGTACTTC
-,TRBJ1-6,TRBV7-9,-,CASSLSGVRPLHF,TGTGCCAGCAGCTTATCAGGGGTACGTCCCCTCCACTTT
-,TRBJ2-2,TRBV4-3,once,CASSQDKAGELFF,TGCGCCAGCAGCCAAGATAAGGCAGGGGAGCTGTTTTTT
-,TRBJ1-2,TRBV6-1,few,CASREGDSIYGYTF,TGTGCCAGCAGGGAAGGGGATTCCATCTATGGCTACACCTTC
-,TRBJ2-7,TRBV5-5,-,CASSLSVQGPYEQYF,TGTGCCAGCAGCTTGAGTGTACAGGGACCCTACGAGCAGTACTTC
-,TRBJ1-5,TRBV10-3,-,CASSSLDTSNQPQHF,TGTGCCAGCAGTTCCCTGGACACTAGCAATCAGCCCCAGCATTTT
-,TRBJ1-2,TRBV2,many,CASDPTEMGYTF,TGTGCCAGCGATCCCACGGAAATGGGCTACACCTTC
-,TRBJ1-2,TRBV20-1,-,CSAEGGGYGYTF,TGCAGTGCTGAGGGGGGGGGGTATGGCTACACCTTC
-,TRBJ2-2,TRBV19,-,CASSMVGELFF,TGTGCCAGTAGTATGGTCGGGGAGCTGTTTTTT
TRBD1,TRBJ2-7,TRBV7-6,-,CASSFAPGQEGYEQYF,TGTGCCAGCAGCTTCGCTCCGGGACAGGAAGGCTACGAGCAGTACTTC
-,TRBJ1-1,TRBV10-3,once,CAISGTEGDNTEAFF,TGTGCCATCAGTGGGACTGAGGGGGATAACACTGAAGCTTTCTTT
-,TRBJ2-7,TRBV13,few,CASSGSRGYEQYF,TGTGCCAGCAGCGGGAGCCGGGGCTACGAGCAGTACTTC
-,TRBJ1-1,TRBV7-3,-,CASSLIPGGEAFF,TGTGCCAGCAGCTTAATTCCGGGGGGTGAAGCTTTCTTT
-,TRBJ1-3,TRBV5-1,-,CASSIGWDSGNTIYF,TGCGCCAGCAGCATTGGATGGGACTCTGGAAACACCATATATTTT
-,TRBJ2-7,TRBV7-2,many,CASSLHRTYEQYF,TGTGCCAGCAGCTTGCACCGGACCTACGAGCAGTACTTC
TRBD1,TRBJ1-2,TRBV7-8,-,CASSLYGDRGWVYGYTF,TGTGCCAGCAGCTTATATGGCGACAGGGGTTGGGTCTATGGCTACACCTTC
-,TRBJ1-1,TRBV19,many,CASSPARELNTEAFF,TGTGCCAGTAGTCCCGCCAGGGAACTGAACACTGAAGCTTTCTTT
TRBD1,TRBJ1-4,TRBV29-1,many,CSVEDPDRGEKLFF,TGCAGCGTTGAAGACCCGGACAGGGGTGAAAAACTGTTTTTT
-,TRBJ1-6,TRBV10-3,-,CASSLVGGQNSPLHF,TGTGCCAGCAGTTTGGTAGGGGGTCAAAATTCACCCCTCCACTTT
-,TRBJ1-5,TRBV29-1,-,CSVEGGHEYEHF,TGCAGCGTTGAGGGGGGACACGAGTACGAGCATTTT
-,TRBJ2-1,TRBV24-1,-,CATMEERGEQFF,TGTGCCACCATGGAGGAGAGAGGTGAGCAGTTCTTC
-,TRBJ1-1,TRBV11-3,-,CASSSEPGAEAFF,TGTGCCAGCAGCTCAGAGCCCGGCGCTGAAGCTTTCTTT
-,TRBJ1-2,TRBV2,many,CASSEEGNGYTF,TGTGCCAGCAGTGAGGAAGGAAATGGCTACACCTTC
-,TRBJ2-2,TRBV19,-,CASSMTGTGELFF,TGTGCCAGTAGTATGACAGGCACCGGGGAGCTGTTTTTT
-,TRBJ2-5,TRBV10-3,many,CAISESEVTETQYF,TGTGCCATCAGTGAGTCAGAGGTTACAGAGACCCAGTACTTC